The rows below give T cell receptor beta chains drawn from one sample of a study of CD8 T cells in ankylosing spondylitis. From the 5' RACE reads, TCRdb called clonotypes with MiXCR, one entry per CDR3 protein. Seen here are some 130,000 distinct CDR3 sequences, roughly 8.4% observed once, and the top ten hold more than 7%. Sequenced input: synovial fluid, either unsorted or a sorted T cell fraction (not recorded which). These receptors came from a male donor with ankylosing spondylitis. Both conserved end residues are part of each CDR3. A D gene is named only where the DNA matches it firmly. Size tells how often a clone was seen (once, few, many) or the class of an expanded clone, and some rows leave it out.

J,size,D,V,length,DNA,CDR3
TRBJ2-2,many,-,TRBV19,13,TGTGCCAGTAGGCCCGGGAACACCGGGGAGCTGTTTTTT,CASRPGNTGELFF
TRBJ2-5,-,-,TRBV20-1,14,TGCAGTGCTAACGACAGGACGCTTAAAGAGACCCAGTACTTC,CSANDRTLKETQYF
TRBJ2-2,few,TRBD1,TRBV7-9,15,TGTGCCAGCAACTTAAGGGACAGGGTATCCGGGGAGCTGTTTTTT,CASNLRDRVSGELFF
TRBJ2-1,few,-,TRBV9,14,TGTGCCAGCAGCGTAGCGGGTCAGGAGAGGGGGCAGTTCTTC,CASSVAGQERGQFF
TRBJ1-6,many,-,TRBV7-6,9,TGTGCCAGCAGCTTCTCGGTCCACTTT,CASSFSVHF
TRBJ1-1,-,-,TRBV5-1,14,TGCGCCAGCAGCTTCTTGAAAGATGGCACTGAAGCTTTCTTT,CASSFLKDGTEAFF
TRBJ1-2,-,-,TRBV6-5,15,TGTGCCAGCAGTTGGCCGGGGGGCGGGGATGGTGGCTACACCTTC,CASSWPGGGDGGYTF
TRBJ2-1,many,-,TRBV9,13,TGTGCCAGCAGCGTAGCTGTGAGGCATGAGCAGTTCTTC,CASSVAVRHEQFF
TRBJ2-3,few,-,TRBV12-5,18,TGTGCTAGTGGTTTGGTAAGGGATGGGATCGTCTTTTCAGATACGCAGTATTTT,CASGLVRDGIVFSDTQYF
TRBJ1-2,few,-,TRBV7-6,14,TGTGCCAGCAGCCCCCGGGCGGGGGACTATGGCTACACCTTC,CASSPRAGDYGYTF
TRBJ1-1,many,-,TRBV5-1,12,TGCGCCAGTAGGGACATCGGCACTGAAGCTTTCTTT,CASRDIGTEAFF
TRBJ2-1,many,-,TRBV3-1,13,TGTGCCAGCAGCCAATTTCTTAGCTATGAGCAGTTCTTC,CASSQFLSYEQFF
TRBJ1-4,many,TRBD1,TRBV7-9,15,TGTGCCAGCAGCTTAGCTGGGGACAGTAGTGAAAAACTGTTTTTT,CASSLAGDSSEKLFF
TRBJ2-1,many,-,TRBV7-3,15,TGTGCCAGCAGCTTAAGTGGCGGCTTCTACAATGAGCAGTTCTTC,CASSLSGGFYNEQFF
TRBJ2-7,few,TRBD1,TRBV5-6,16,TGTGCCAGCAGCTTTGACTCGGGACAGGTATCCTACGAGCAGTACTTC,CASSFDSGQVSYEQYF
TRBJ1-1,many,-,TRBV20-1,11,TGCAGTGCCGCCGGTAATTCGGAAGCTTTCTTT,CSAAGNSEAFF
TRBJ2-1,few,TRBD2,TRBV27,15,TGTGCCAGCCTGACCGGGCGGGGGGGGTACAATGAGCAGTTCTTC,CASLTGRGGYNEQFF
TRBJ1-2,many,-,TRBV5-1,14,TGCGCCAGCAGCTTGCGGACACAGAACTATGGCTACACCTTC,CASSLRTQNYGYTF
TRBJ2-1,-,-,TRBV28,14,TGTGCCAGCAGTTTAATGCACCTTGGGAATGAGCAGTTCTTC,CASSLMHLGNEQFF
TRBJ1-6,-,-,TRBV20-1,13,TGCAGTGCTAGAAGCCCGGAACTCTCACCCCTCCACTTT,CSARSPELSPLHF
TRBJ2-6,many,-,TRBV28,16,TGTGCCAGCACTTTCATCGGAGGGGCTGGGGCCAACGTCCTGACTTTC,CASTFIGGAGANVLTF
TRBJ2-5,-,TRBD1,TRBV5-1,16,TGCGCCAGCAGCTTGGCCTCAGGGGGCCACCAAGAGACCCAGTACTTC,CASSLASGGHQETQYF
TRBJ2-7,few,-,TRBV29-1,12,TGCAGCGTTGGCGATCAAACCTACGAGCAGTACTTC,CSVGDQTYEQYF
TRBJ2-3,-,-,TRBV7-9,13,TGTGCCAGCAGCCTCCGACTCCACGATACGCAGTATTTT,CASSLRLHDTQYF
TRBJ2-1,few,-,TRBV3-1,14,TGTGCCAGCAGCCAAGACCCTAACGCCCGTGAGCAGTTCTTC,CASSQDPNAREQFF
TRBJ1-6,many,-,TRBV4-1,14,TGCGCCAGCAGCTACGGACGGATTAATTCACCCCTCCACTTT,CASSYGRINSPLHF
TRBJ2-2,-,-,TRBV5-6,13,TGTGCCAGCAGCTCCCAGAACACCGGGGAGCTGTTTTTT,CASSSQNTGELFF
TRBJ2-1,few,TRBD2,TRBV7-2,13,TGTGCCGCCGGGACTAGTAGGTACAATGAGCAGTTCTTC,CAAGTSRYNEQFF
TRBJ1-6,many,-,TRBV27,13,TGTGCCAGCAGTCAGAATAATAATTCACCCCTCCACTTT,CASSQNNNSPLHF
TRBJ2-7,many,TRBD2,TRBV5-6,16,TGTGCCAGCAGCTTAGGCCTAGCGGCGATAACCTACGAGCAGTACTTC,CASSLGLAAITYEQYF
TRBJ2-7,few,-,TRBV29-1,15,TGCAGCGTTGTTGACCCCCGGCCCTTAGAGGGGGAGCAGTACTTC,CSVVDPRPLEGEQYF
TRBJ2-5,many,-,TRBV24-1,15,TGTGCCACCAGTGATTTTGTACAGGGCCGGGAGACCCAGTACTTC,CATSDFVQGRETQYF
TRBJ1-1,many,-,TRBV19,14,TGTGCCAGTACCTGGGGGTGGCTGAACACTGAAGCTTTCTTT,CASTWGWLNTEAFF
TRBJ2-3,-,TRBD1,TRBV27,14,TGTGCCAGCAGCCGACGCCGACAGGGGCAGACGCAGTATTTT,CASSRRRQGQTQYF
TRBJ2-6,few,-,TRBV6-1,14,TGTGCCAGCAGCCTTATCAGGGGGGCCAACGTCCTGACTTTC,CASSLIRGANVLTF
TRBJ2-7,many,-,TRBV29-1,15,TGCAGCGTCGTTCTACAGGGTGGGTCCTCCTACGAGCAGTACTTC,CSVVLQGGSSYEQYF
TRBJ1-4,many,-,TRBV29-1,12,TGCAGCGTTGCCCGAGGGAATGAAAAACTGTTTTTT,CSVARGNEKLFF
TRBJ1-1,many,-,TRBV4-3,13,TGCGCCAGCAGCCGGGGACGAAACACTGAAGCTTTCTTT,CASSRGRNTEAFF
TRBJ2-3,few,TRBD2,TRBV3-1,16,TGTGCCAGCAGCCAAGACCTAGCGGGGATCACAGATACGCAGTATTTT,CASSQDLAGITDTQYF
TRBJ2-2,-,TRBD2,TRBV7-7,16,TGTGCTAGCAGCTTAGCGGGACTAGCGGGAACCGGGGAGCTGTTTTTT,CASSLAGLAGTGELFF
TRBJ2-5,-,-,TRBV7-2,15,TGTGCCAGCAGCTTGTCAGGGACAAACCAAGAGACCCAGTACTTC,CASSLSGTNQETQYF
TRBJ2-2,many,-,TRBV5-5,15,TGTGCCAGCAGCTTGAGGCCGACGAACACCGGGGAGCTGTTTTTT,CASSLRPTNTGELFF
TRBJ2-1,few,-,TRBV6-2/TRBV6-3,17,TGTGCCAGCAGGATCCCACCTGGACTCGGCTCCTACAATGAGCAGTTCTTC,CASRIPPGLGSYNEQFF
TRBJ1-1,many,-,TRBV5-6,12,TGTGCCAGCACCCAGGATGACACTGAAGCTTTCTTT,CASTQDDTEAFF
TRBJ2-3,many,TRBD2,TRBV6-1,14,TGTGCCAGCAGTGTGGGCGGGAGCGCAGATACGCAGTATTTT,CASSVGGSADTQYF
TRBJ1-4,-,-,TRBV30,13,TGTGCCTGGAGTGGGACTTCTAATGAAAAACTGTTTTTT,CAWSGTSNEKLFF
TRBJ2-3,-,TRBD2,TRBV7-2,12,TGTGCCAGCAGCTTAGAGCGGGGGGTGCAGTATTTT,CASSLERGVQYF
TRBJ2-5,many,-,TRBV3-1,13,TGTGCCAGCAGCCCGGACTGGCAAGAGACCCAGTACTTC,CASSPDWQETQYF